This TCR beta chain derives from a study of OX40 agonist ivuxolimab in advanced cancers. TCRdb's copy holds only in-frame clones and misses some; the assay was immunoSEQ multiplex PCR. This table holds roughly 60,000 clones, 70% to 90% found once. V lost 4 bases and J lost 2, with 12 bases in between. Germline CDR1 is SGHRS and CDR2 is YFSETQ. The CDR3 sequence is 14 residues long. This clone has just a few counts. The chain links TRBV5-1 to TRBJ1-1; D not resolved. The source is an adult with an advanced solid tumor such as melanoma, head and neck, liver or kidney cancer. This specimen consisted of CD4+ or CD8+ T cells sorted from blood, obtained in a trial of the OX40 agonist ivuxolimab. The CDR3 coding sequence is TGCGCCAGCAGCCAGGTTAACTCCAACACTGAAGCTTTCTTT. It codes for CASSQVNSNTEAFF.